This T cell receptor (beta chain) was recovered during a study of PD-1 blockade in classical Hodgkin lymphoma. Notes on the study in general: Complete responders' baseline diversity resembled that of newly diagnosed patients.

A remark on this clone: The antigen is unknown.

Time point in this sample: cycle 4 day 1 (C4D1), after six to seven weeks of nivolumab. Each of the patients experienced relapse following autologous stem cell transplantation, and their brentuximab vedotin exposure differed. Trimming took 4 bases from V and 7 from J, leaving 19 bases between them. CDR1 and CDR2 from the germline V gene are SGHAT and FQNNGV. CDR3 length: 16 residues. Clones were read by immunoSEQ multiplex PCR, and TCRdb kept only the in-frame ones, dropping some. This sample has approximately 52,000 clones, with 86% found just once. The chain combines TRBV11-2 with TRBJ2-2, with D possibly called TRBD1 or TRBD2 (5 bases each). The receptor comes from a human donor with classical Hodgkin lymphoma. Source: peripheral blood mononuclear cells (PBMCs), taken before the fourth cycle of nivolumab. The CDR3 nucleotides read TGTGCCAGCAGCTCACGATCCCTAGGGACGGGCGGGGAGCTGTTTTTT. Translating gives CASSSRSLGTGGELFF.